The rows below give T cell receptor beta chains drawn from one sample of a study of Ad26.COV2.S vaccination and SARS-CoV-2 variants. The data were produced by immunoSEQ multiplex PCR, yet TCRdb's version contains in-frame clones alone and is incomplete. The sample consists of some 480,000 clones, around 85% of them appearing once. Sequenced here: peripheral blood, sampled in a trial of Ad26.COV2.S vaccine versus placebo. These receptors came from a person aged 18-60 years who received the Ad26.COV2.S COVID-19 vaccine or a placebo. Both conserved end residues are trimmed from each CDR3. A D gene is named only where the DNA matches it firmly.

j_call | v_call | d_call | cdr3_aa
TRBJ1-1 | TRBV30 | . | AWSVPNRDTEAF
TRBJ2-3 | TRBV5-1 | . | ASSPEGVTDTQY
TRBJ1-2 | TRBV28 | . | ASRDPRGRSYGYT
TRBJ2-3 | TRBV29-1 | . | SVALSTDTQY
TRBJ2-1 | TRBV19 | TRBD2 | ASSRGRTSGRANEQF
TRBJ1-1 | TRBV9 | TRBD1 | ASSVGRGLNTEAF
TRBJ2-1 | TRBV18 | . | ASSTLPLTLVNEQF
TRBJ1-3 | TRBV7-2 | . | ASSLAGRASTIY
TRBJ2-3 | TRBV7-2 | . | ASSFGTSLDTQY
TRBJ1-3 | TRBV6-5 | . | ASSYGQGSGNTIY
TRBJ1-2 | TRBV7-9 | . | ASSLMGTPVSGYT
TRBJ2-1 | TRBV9 | TRBD2 | ASSVEASGRNEQF
TRBJ2-1 | TRBV5-4 | TRBD2 | ASSRGLADEQF
TRBJ1-1 | TRBV4-1 | . | ASSQVTGDSEAF
TRBJ2-1 | TRBV19 | . | ASSPSYNEQF
TRBJ1-1 | TRBV29-1 | TRBD1 | SVKGQGMNTEAF
TRBJ1-1 | TRBV18 | TRBD1 | ASSPAGGNTEAF
TRBJ1-3 | TRBV28 | . | ASSPLGNTIY
TRBJ1-6 | TRBV12-3/TRBV12-4 | . | ASSIIEGGPLH
TRBJ1-2 | TRBV4-3 | TRBD1 | ASSRGTGNGYT
TRBJ2-2 | TRBV9 | . | ASSIGAQHTGELF
TRBJ2-7 | TRBV27 | . | ASSRGIRGSYEQY
TRBJ1-1 | TRBV7-8 | TRBD1 | ASSRSRGRVTTEAF